The 18 T cell receptor beta chains presented below share a single source sample, sequenced in a study of shared clonotypes between healthy human individuals. The protocol was immunoSEQ multiplex PCR, while the TCRdb copy is restricted to in-frame clones and leaves out a portion. The repertoire has under 650,000 clones, almost 97% of them found once; the top ten carry 0.05% to 0.07%. Sequenced: naive CD4+ T cells sorted from blood. Subset meaning: CD45RA+ positively selected. Source of these receptors: a woman aged 25 to 39 in good health.

This chain connects TRBV15 to TRBJ1-5, with 8 bases matching TRBD1. The V and J ends lost 6 bases and 1 base, in that order; junction bases with no gene match: 5. The germline V gene has CDR1 LNHNV and CDR2 YYDKDF (reference sequence). This CDR3 is 15 amino acids long. The CDR3 DNA sequence: TGTGCCACCAGTACGGGACAGGTGAGCAATCAGCCCCAGCATTTT. Protein product: CATSTGQVSNQPQHF.

About this clone: Additional DNA sequences in this sample encode the identical CDR3. The V and J genes are TRBV28 and TRBJ2-7, with D possibly TRBD1 on 5 matching bases. Germline CDR1 reads MDHEN; CDR2 reads SYDVKM. V lost 2 bases to trimming and J lost 4 bases, with 6 bases between them. The CDR3 extends over 12 amino acids. Here the CDR3 reads CASSLKGYEQYF. DNA of the CDR3: TGTGCCAGCAGTTTAAAGGGGTACGAGCAGTACTTC.

This clone appeared a few times. The chain is built from TRBV18 and TRBJ2-1; no reliable D call. V was shortened by 5 bases and J by 8 bases, with 7 bases between the two germline ends. CDR1 and CDR2 (germline): KGHSH, LQKENI. CDR3 length: 11 residues. CDR3 nucleotides: TGTGCCAGCTCAAGGCAAGATGAGCAGTTCTTC. Its protein product is CASSRQDEQFF. Full variable domain (outside the CDR3, taken from reference TRBV18 and TRBJ2-1): NAGVMQNPRHLVRRRGQEARLRCSPMKGHSHVYWYRQLPEEGLKFMVYLQKENIIDESGMPKERFSAEFPKEGPSILRIQQVVRGDSAAYFCASSRQDEQFFGPGTRLTVL.

The rearrangement joins TRBV19 to TRBJ1-1; 7 positions agree with TRBD1. The CDR3 covers 14 residues. V was pared by 7 bases and J by 1 base, with 6 bases of the junction left unmatched. CDR1 is LNHDA and CDR2 is SQIVND in the germline V gene (reference sequence). The CDR3, as DNA: TGTGCCAGTACTCCCGACAGGGCGAACACTGAAGCTTTCTTT. This translates into CASTPDRANTEAFF. Full variable domain (remainder filled in from reference TRBV19 and TRBJ1-1): DGGITQSPKYLFRKEGQNVTLSCEQNLNHDAMYWYRQDPGQGLRLIYYSQIVNDFQKGDIAEGYSVSREKKESFPLTVTSAQKNPTAFYLCASTPDRANTEAFFGQGTRLTVV.

The chain couples TRBV10-3 to TRBJ2-7; 8 bases map to TRBD1. J was trimmed by 3 bases and V by 6 bases; bases with no gene match: 10. The V gene's germline CDR1 is ENHRY and CDR2 SYGVKD. The CDR3 has 15 amino acids. The CDR3: CAIRAEDRALYEQYF. DNA for the CDR3: TGTGCCATCAGGGCCGAGGACAGGGCTCTCTACGAGCAGTACTTC.

The chain recombines TRBV5-8 with TRBJ2-1, with D unresolved. The germline V gene encodes CDR1 SGHTS and CDR2 YDEGEE. This CDR3 comprises 15 residues. V gave up 5 bases and J gave up 2 bases, with 14 bases separating them. CDR3 nucleotide sequence: TGTGCCAGCAGACCTCACAAGGGCCCCTACAATGAGCAGTTCTTC. Its translation: CASRPHKGPYNEQFF.

The rearrangement joins TRBV18 to TRBJ2-7, with 7 bases matching TRBD2. CDR1 and CDR2 (germline): KGHSH, LQKENI. The CDR3 consists of 15 residues. V lost 4 bases and J lost 3; bases outside the gene matches: 9. The DNA for the CDR3 is TGTGCCAGCTCACTTCTAGCGGTCGGGGACTACGAGCAGTACTTC. As protein: CASSLLAVGDYEQYF.

V usage is TRBV6-6 and J usage is TRBJ1-5; no clear D gene. The CDR3 has 12 residues. V lost 6 bases to trimming and J lost 9 bases, with 12 bases between them. Germline values: CDR1 MNHNY, CDR2 SVGAGI (reference sequence). Here the CDR3 reads CASRDGGGPQHF. The CDR3, as DNA: TGTGCCAGCAGAGACGGAGGAGGGCCCCAGCATTTT.

A remark on this clone: The junction does not match germline at one end; this may be a read error. CDR3 residues: CASRPGTGTDAQYF. For the CDR3, the DNA is TGCGCCAGCAGGCCCGGGACAGGCACAGATGCGCAGTATTTT. J is TRBJ2-3 and V is TRBV10-1, with 8 positions matching TRBD1. Germline CDR1 is WNHNN and CDR2 is SYGVQD (reference sequence). This CDR3 spans 14 amino acids.

This sequence joins TRBV19 and TRBJ1-5; the match to TRBD1 covers 12 bases. Germline trimming cut 0 bases from V and 6 bases from J; bases unmatched to any gene: 3. Germline loops: CDR1 LNHDA, CDR2 SQIVND (reference sequence). This CDR3 region has 16 residues. The CDR3 DNA sequence: TGTGCCAGTAGTATAGATGGGACAGGGGGCGGTCAGCCCCAGCATTTT. It yields the protein CASSIDGTGGGQPQHF.

The chain recombines TRBV2 with TRBJ1-1; D remains ambiguous. Germline-derived CDR1 and CDR2 are SNHLY and FYNNEI. The CDR3 spans 11 residues. V was trimmed by 1 base and J by 3 bases, leaving 0 bases between them. CDR3 nucleotide sequence: TGTGCCAGCAGTGAAGACACTGAAGCTTTCTTT. Protein: CASSEDTEAFF.

The chain is built from TRBV19 and TRBJ2-1; 7 nucleotides agree with TRBD2. Germline V gene data show CDR1 as LNHDA and CDR2 as SQIVND (reference sequence). The CDR3 runs to 16 residues. Unmatched junction bases numbered 8, after V lost 2 bases and J lost 4 bases. This CDR3 is CASSIIRAGAYNEQFF. Here the CDR3 DNA reads TGTGCCAGTAGTATAATTAGGGCGGGAGCTTACAATGAGCAGTTCTTC.

V usage is TRBV11-2 and J usage is TRBJ2-6, with 9 bases that match TRBD1. The germline V gene has CDR1 SGHAT and CDR2 FQNNGV. V gave up 2 bases and J gave up 0 bases; unmatched junction bases: 8. The CDR3 contains 19 residues. CDR3 residues: CASSLKRTGASSGANVLTF. The CDR3 DNA follows: TGTGCCAGCAGCTTAAAACGGACAGGGGCCAGCTCTGGGGCCAACGTCCTGACTTTC.

This chain uses TRBV18 with TRBJ2-7; TRBD1 matches at 7 bases. Losses at the gene ends were 3 bases for V and 6 bases for J; bases not matched to a gene: 5. CDR1 is KGHSH and CDR2 is LQKENI in the germline V gene. The CDR3 runs to 13 residues. The CDR3 nucleotides are TGTGCCAGCTCACCCGACAGGGCCGGCGAGCAGTACTTC. Its protein is CASSPDRAGEQYF.

The chain combines TRBV19 with TRBJ2-7; tentatively, D is TRBD1 (5 bases). Germline CDR1 and CDR2: LNHDA and SQIVND (reference sequence). This CDR3 spans 15 amino acids. V was trimmed by 4 bases and J by 2 bases, leaving 15 bases between them. CDR3 nucleotide sequence: TGTGCCAGTAGTACCCCGACGGCAGGGACCTACGAGCAGTACTTC. Amino acids: CASSTPTAGTYEQYF.

V and J are TRBV5-1 and TRBJ1-1, with D unresolved. In germline, CDR1 is SGHRS, CDR2 YFSETQ. This CDR3 is 14 amino acids long. Trimming left V 0 bases short and J 1 base short, with 7 bases between. CDR3 in DNA: TGCGCCAGCAGCTTGGCCGTGGGGAACACTGAAGCTTTCTTT. It encodes CASSLAVGNTEAFF.

This chain connects TRBV7-8 to TRBJ2-5, with D uncertain. The germline V gene encodes CDR1 SGHVS and CDR2 FQNEAQ. This CDR3 has 14 residues. V shed 5 bases and J shed 1 base, with 11 bases lying between them. The chain's CDR3 is CASSVGTVQETQYF. Written as DNA, the CDR3 is TGTGCCAGCAGCGTAGGAACGGTCCAAGAGACCCAGTACTTC.

This chain joins TRBV15 and TRBJ2-7; D is unresolved. This CDR3 is built from 15 residues. In germline, CDR1 is LNHNV, CDR2 YYDKDF (reference sequence). V shed 0 bases and J shed 2 bases, with 11 bases lying between them. Written as DNA, the CDR3 is TGTGCCACCAGCAGAGATTTGGGCTGGGCCTACGAGCAGTACTTC. This codes for CATSRDLGWAYEQYF.